This T cell receptor (beta chain) was profiled in a study of blood T cell repertoires in COVID-19. About the research overall: Sites across the United States, Italy and Spain contributed samples from acute and convalescent COVID-19. T cells, B-cell-depleted T cells, or PBMCs provided the cDNA or gDNA that served as material.

In the authors' methods: By means of reference gene primer amplification, nucleated cell counts were estimated. Clones were read by immunoSEQ multiplex PCR, and TCRdb kept only the in-frame ones, dropping some. V and J calls plus clone size are reproduced from that table; the DNA served to infer D and trimming. The sample comprises about 190,000 clones, around 86% of which are singletons, and about 6% rests with the top ten. Germline CDR1 reads MNHEY; CDR2 reads SVGAGI. CDR3 length: 15 residues. The germline V and J ends were trimmed by 6 bases and 7 bases, with 18 bases remaining between them. The material sequenced was peripheral blood. V and J are TRBV6-5 and TRBJ2-2, with D perhaps TRBD2 (6 bases). The sequence was collected from a woman aged 40 to 55 with acute or convalescent COVID-19. The CDR3 loop reads CASRGRRRTLGELFF. In DNA, the CDR3 is TGTGCCAGCAGAGGGAGGAGGAGAACCCTCGGGGAGCTGTTTTTT.